The 7 T cell receptor beta chains reported below all come from one sample, sequenced in a study of cytomegalovirus exposure and HLA in healthy donors. Primers included in the PCR were 60 Vbeta and 13 Jbeta primers. This table comes from immunoSEQ multiplex PCR, and its TCRdb copy is limited to in-frame clones, with some not included. The data show approximately 120,000 clones, about 77% seen once. The sample taken for sequencing was PBMCs. All receptors come from a middle-aged man in good health and CMV-seronegative.

The rearrangement joins TRBV10-3 to TRBJ2-1, with a possible D match to TRBD1 (6 bases). The CDR3 is 12 amino acids. Germline V lookup: CDR1 ENHRY, CDR2 SYGVKD. V shed 10 bases and J shed 5 bases, with 12 bases lying between them. The CDR3 DNA reads TGTGCCACCAGAACAGGGAACAATGAGCAGTTCTTC. Residues: CATRTGNNEQFF.

The DNA for the CDR3 is TGTGCCAGCATCCTACGAACGGGACTAGCGGGAGACGCGACCCAGTACTTC. Its translation: CASILRTGLAGDATQYF. V and J are TRBV7-2 and TRBJ2-5, with TRBD2 matching 14 bases. Trimming cost V 7 bases and J 7 bases; bases outside gene matches: 14. The CDR3 extends over 17 amino acids. Germline V gene sequence: CDR1 SGHTA, CDR2 FQGNSA.

This clone came up once. The chain links TRBV7-8 to TRBJ2-1; tentative D call: TRBD1 (6 bases). The V end lost 3 bases, the J end lost 4 bases, and 16 bases lay between the germline ends. CDR3 length: 16 residues. The germline V gene has CDR1 SGHVS and CDR2 FQNEAQ. The CDR3 coding sequence is TGTGCCAGCAGCTTCCAGCAGGGGCGCGGGTACAATGAGCAGTTCTTC. It is translated as CASSFQQGRGYNEQFF.

The rearrangement uses TRBV7-6 and TRBJ2-5; 7 nucleotides align to TRBD2. Trimming cost V 3 bases and J 6 bases; bases outside gene matches: 10. The CDR3 is made up of 15 amino acids. Per the germline V gene, CDR1 is SGHVS and CDR2 is FNYEAQ. CDR3 sequence: CASSFQRDPRKTQYF. For the CDR3, the DNA is TGTGCCAGCAGCTTTCAGCGGGACCCCCGGAAGACCCAGTACTTC.

The chain has TRBV10-2 and TRBJ2-1, with D possibly matching TRBD1 (7 bases). The CDR3 covers 15 residues. V was trimmed by 2 bases and J by 5 bases, leaving 13 bases between them. Germline V lookup: CDR1 WSHSY, CDR2 SAAADI. The CDR3 protein is CASSEGGTANNEQFF. The CDR3 nucleotides are TGCGCCAGCAGTGAGGGGGGGACAGCAAACAATGAGCAGTTCTTC.

The chain links TRBV7-9 to TRBJ1-4, with TRBD1 as a possible D gene (6 bases). CDR1 and CDR2 (germline): SEHNR, FQNEAQ (reference sequence). V shed 5 bases and J shed 8 bases, with 15 bases lying between them. This CDR3 comprises 14 residues. The CDR3 protein is CASSTRGRVEKLFF. CDR3 nucleotide sequence: TGTGCCAGCAGCACCAGGGGTCGGGTAGAAAAACTGTTTTTT.

This clone was found a few times. V usage is TRBV6-1 and J usage is TRBJ2-3, with 8 nucleotides matching TRBD2. With V trimmed by 1 base and J by 3 bases, 3 bases remained unmatched. The CDR3 spans 15 residues. The germline gives CDR1 MNHNS, CDR2 SASEGT. CDR3 DNA: TGTGCCAGCAGTGAAGTCGGCGGGAGGACAGATACGCAGTATTTT. Its translation: CASSEVGGRTDTQYF.